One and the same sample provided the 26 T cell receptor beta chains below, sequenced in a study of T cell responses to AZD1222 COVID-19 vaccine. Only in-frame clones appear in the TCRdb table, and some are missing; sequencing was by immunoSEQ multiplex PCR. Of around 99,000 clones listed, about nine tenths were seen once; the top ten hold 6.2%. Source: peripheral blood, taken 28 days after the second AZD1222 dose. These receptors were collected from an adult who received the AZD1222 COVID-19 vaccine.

CDR3: CASSPLGREGYTF. Written as DNA, the CDR3 is TGTGCCAGCTCACCATTGGGGAGAGAGGGCTACACCTTC. The chain couples TRBV18 to TRBJ1-2; no reliable D call. V was pared by 2 bases and J by 8 bases, with 12 bases between. Germline CDR1 is KGHSH and CDR2 is LQKENI. The CDR3 is made up of 13 amino acids. Complete variable domain (other parts from reference TRBV18 and TRBJ1-2): NAGVMQNPRHLVRRRGQEARLRCSPMKGHSHVYWYRQLPEEGLKFMVYLQKENIIDESGMPKERFSAEFPKEGPSILRIQQVVRGDSAAYFCASSPLGREGYTFGSGTRLTVV.

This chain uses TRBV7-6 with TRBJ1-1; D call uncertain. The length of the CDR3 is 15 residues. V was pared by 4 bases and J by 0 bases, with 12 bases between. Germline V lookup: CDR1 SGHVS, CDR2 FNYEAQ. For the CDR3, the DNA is TGTGCCAGCAGCTACGGATGGGTTATGAACACTGAAGCTTTCTTT. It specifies CASSYGWVMNTEAFF.

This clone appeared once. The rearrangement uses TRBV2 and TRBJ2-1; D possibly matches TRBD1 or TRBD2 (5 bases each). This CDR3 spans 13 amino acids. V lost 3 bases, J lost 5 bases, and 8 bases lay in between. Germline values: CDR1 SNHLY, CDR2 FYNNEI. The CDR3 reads CASSEGEDNEQFF. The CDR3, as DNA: TGTGCCAGCAGTGAGGGGGAAGACAATGAGCAGTTCTTC. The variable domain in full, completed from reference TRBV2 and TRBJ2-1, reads EPEVTQTPSHQVTQMGQEVILRCVPISNHLYFYWYRQILGQKVEFLVSFYNNEISEKSEIFDDQFSVERPDGSNFTLKIRSTKLEDSAMYFCASSEGEDNEQFFGPGTRLTVL.

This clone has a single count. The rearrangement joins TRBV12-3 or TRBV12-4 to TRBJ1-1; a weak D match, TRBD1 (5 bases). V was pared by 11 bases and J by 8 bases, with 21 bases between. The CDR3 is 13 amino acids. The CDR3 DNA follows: TGTGCCTTGGCGACGTTTCCAAGGGGAGAAGCTTTCTTT. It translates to CALATFPRGEAFF.

CDR3 sequence: CASSIRGSSYEQYF. For the CDR3, the DNA is TGTGCCAGCAGCATAAGGGGGAGCTCCTACGAGCAGTACTTC. V and J are TRBV28 and TRBJ2-7, with a possible D match to TRBD1 (6 bases). Germline loops: CDR1 MDHEN, CDR2 SYDVKM. V lost 6 bases and J lost 0, with 12 bases in between. This CDR3 is built from 14 residues.

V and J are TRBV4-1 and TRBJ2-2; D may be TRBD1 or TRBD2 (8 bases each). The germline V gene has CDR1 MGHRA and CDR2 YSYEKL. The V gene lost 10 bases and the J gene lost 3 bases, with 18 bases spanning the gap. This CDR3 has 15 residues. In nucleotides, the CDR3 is TGCGCCACGGGAGGGCACAGGGGGTACACCGGGGAGCTGTTTTTT. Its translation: CATGGHRGYTGELFF.

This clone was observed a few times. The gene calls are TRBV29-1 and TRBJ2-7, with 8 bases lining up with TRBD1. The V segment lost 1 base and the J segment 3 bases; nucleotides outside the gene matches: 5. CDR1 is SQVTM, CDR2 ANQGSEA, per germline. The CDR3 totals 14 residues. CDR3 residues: CSVEGTGSLYEQYF. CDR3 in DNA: TGCAGCGTTGAAGGGACAGGGTCCCTCTACGAGCAGTACTTC.

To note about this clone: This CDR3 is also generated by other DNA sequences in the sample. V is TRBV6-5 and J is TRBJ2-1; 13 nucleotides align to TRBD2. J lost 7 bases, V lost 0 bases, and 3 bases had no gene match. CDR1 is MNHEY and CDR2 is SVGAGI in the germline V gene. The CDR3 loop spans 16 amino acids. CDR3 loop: CASSYSRTSGGNEQFF. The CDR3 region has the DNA TGTGCCAGCAGTTACTCGAGGACTAGCGGGGGAAATGAGCAGTTCTTC.

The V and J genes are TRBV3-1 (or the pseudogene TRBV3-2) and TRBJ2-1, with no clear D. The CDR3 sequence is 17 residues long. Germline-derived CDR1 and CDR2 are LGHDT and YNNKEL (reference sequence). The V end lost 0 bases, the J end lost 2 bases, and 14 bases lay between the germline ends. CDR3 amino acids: CASSQDLGSQPYNEQFF. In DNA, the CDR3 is TGTGCCAGCAGCCAAGATCTCGGCAGTCAACCCTACAATGAGCAGTTCTTC.

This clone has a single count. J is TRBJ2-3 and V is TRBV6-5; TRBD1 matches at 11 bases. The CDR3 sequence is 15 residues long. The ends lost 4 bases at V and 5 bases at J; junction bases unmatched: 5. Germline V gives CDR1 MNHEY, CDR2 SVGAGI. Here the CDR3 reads CASSLGQGAKDTQYF. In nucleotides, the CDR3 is TGTGCCAGCAGTTTAGGACAGGGGGCAAAAGATACGCAGTATTTT.

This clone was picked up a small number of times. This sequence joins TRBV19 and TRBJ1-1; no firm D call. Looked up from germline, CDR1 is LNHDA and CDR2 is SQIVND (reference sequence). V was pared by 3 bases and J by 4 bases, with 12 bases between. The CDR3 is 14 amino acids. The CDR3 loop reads CASSMGGEGTEAFF. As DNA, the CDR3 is TGTGCCAGTAGTATGGGCGGGGAAGGCACTGAAGCTTTCTTT.

This chain's CDR3 is CASGLGTSSGEQYF. The CDR3, as DNA: TGTGCTAGTGGTTTGGGGACTAGTTCCGGCGAGCAGTACTTC. The chain employs TRBV12-5 and TRBJ2-7; 7 nucleotides match TRBD2. There are 14 residues in the CDR3. Germline trimming cut 1 base from V and 6 bases from J; bases unmatched to any gene: 6. In germline, CDR1 is LGHNT, CDR2 FRNRAP.

CDR3 protein: CASSHRDISTDTQYF. CDR3 bases: TGTGCCAGCAGCCACCGGGACATTAGCACAGATACGCAGTATTTT. The rearrangement joins TRBV7-9 to TRBJ2-3; TRBD1 might be the D (6 bases). V was trimmed by 5 bases and J by 0 bases, leaving 12 bases between them. Germline-derived CDR1 and CDR2 are SEHNR and FQNEAQ (reference sequence). The CDR3 runs to 15 residues.

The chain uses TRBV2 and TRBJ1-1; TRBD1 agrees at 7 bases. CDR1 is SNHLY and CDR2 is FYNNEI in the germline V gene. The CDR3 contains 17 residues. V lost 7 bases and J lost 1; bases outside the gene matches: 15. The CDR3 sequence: CASIRVGDRAGNTEAFF. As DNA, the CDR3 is TGTGCCAGCATAAGGGTAGGCGACAGGGCTGGGAACACTGAAGCTTTCTTT.

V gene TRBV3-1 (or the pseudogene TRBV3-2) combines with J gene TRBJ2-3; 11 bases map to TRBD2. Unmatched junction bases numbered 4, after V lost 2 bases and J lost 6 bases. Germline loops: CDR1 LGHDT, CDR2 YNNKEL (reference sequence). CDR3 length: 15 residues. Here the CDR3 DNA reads TGTGCCAGCAGCCAAAGGACTAGCGGGCGGGATACGCAGTATTTT. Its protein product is CASSQRTSGRDTQYF.

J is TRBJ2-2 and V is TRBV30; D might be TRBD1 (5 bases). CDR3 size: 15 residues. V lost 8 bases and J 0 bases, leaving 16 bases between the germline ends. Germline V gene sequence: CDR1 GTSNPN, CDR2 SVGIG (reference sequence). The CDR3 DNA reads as TGTGCCGGACACTCTGCCTCCGCGAACACCGGGGAGCTGTTTTTT. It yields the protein CAGHSASANTGELFF. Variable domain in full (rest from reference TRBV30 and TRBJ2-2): SQTIHQWPATLVQPVGSPLSLECTVEGTSNPNLYWYRQAAGRGLQLLFYSVGIGQISSEVPQNLSASRPQDRQFILSSKKLLLSDSGFYLCAGHSASANTGELFFGEGSRLTVL.

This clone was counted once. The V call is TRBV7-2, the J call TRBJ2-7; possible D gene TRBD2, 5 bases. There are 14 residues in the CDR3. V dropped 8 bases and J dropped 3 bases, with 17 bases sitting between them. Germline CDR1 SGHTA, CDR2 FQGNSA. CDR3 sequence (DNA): TGTGCCAGCGCCGGCCGGGGAATAGACTACGAGCAGTACTTC. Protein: CASAGRGIDYEQYF.

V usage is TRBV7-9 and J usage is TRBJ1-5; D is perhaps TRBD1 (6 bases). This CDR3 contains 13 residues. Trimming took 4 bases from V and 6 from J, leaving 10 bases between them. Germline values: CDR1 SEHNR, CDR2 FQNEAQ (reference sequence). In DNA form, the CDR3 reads TGTGCCAGCAGCTACAGGGTAGGTCAGCCCCAGCATTTT. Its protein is CASSYRVGQPQHF.

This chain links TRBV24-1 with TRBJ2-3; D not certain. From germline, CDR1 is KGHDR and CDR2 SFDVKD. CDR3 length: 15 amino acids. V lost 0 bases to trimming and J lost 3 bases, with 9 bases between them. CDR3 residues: CATSDLRQATDTQYF. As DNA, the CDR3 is TGTGCCACCAGTGATTTGAGGCAGGCAACAGATACGCAGTATTTT.

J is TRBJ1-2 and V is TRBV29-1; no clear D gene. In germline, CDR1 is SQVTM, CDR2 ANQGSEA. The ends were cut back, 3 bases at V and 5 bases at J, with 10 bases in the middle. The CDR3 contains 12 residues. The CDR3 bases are TGCAGCGTTGAGTGGGAACGGTATGGCTACACCTTC. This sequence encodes CSVEWERYGYTF.

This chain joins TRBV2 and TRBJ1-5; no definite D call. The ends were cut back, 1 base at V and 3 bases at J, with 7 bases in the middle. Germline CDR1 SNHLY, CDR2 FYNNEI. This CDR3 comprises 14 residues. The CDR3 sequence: CASSEVLFNQPQHF. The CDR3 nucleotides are TGTGCCAGCAGTGAAGTTTTGTTCAATCAGCCCCAGCATTTT.

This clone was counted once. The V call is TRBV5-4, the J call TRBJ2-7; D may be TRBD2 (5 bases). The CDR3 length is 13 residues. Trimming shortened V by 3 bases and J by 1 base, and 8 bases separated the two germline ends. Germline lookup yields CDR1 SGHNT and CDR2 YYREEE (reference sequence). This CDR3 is CASSSRVSYEQYF. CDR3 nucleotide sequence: TGTGCCAGCAGCTCGCGGGTTTCCTACGAGCAGTACTTC.

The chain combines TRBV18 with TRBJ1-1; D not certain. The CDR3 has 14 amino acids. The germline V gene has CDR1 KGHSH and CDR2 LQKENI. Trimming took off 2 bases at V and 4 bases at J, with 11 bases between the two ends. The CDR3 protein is CASSPKNIPTEAFF. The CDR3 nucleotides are TGTGCCAGCTCACCAAAAAACATCCCCACTGAAGCTTTCTTT.

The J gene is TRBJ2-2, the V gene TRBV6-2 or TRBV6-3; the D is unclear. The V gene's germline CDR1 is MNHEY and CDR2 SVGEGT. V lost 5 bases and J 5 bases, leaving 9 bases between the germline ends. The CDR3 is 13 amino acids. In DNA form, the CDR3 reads TGTGCCAGCAGTGCTTCCTGGACCGGGGAGCTGTTTTTT. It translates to CASSASWTGELFF.

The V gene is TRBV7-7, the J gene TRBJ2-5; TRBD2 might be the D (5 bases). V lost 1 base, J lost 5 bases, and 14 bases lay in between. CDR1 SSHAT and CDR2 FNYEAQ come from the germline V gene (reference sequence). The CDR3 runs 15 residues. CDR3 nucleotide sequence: TGTGCCAGCAGCTTAGGTGGAGGAACGGCGGAGACCCAGTACTTC. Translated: CASSLGGGTAETQYF.

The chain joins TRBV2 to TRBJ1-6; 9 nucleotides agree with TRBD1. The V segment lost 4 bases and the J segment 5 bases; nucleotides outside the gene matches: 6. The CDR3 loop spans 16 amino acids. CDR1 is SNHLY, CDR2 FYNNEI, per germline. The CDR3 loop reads CASSGLGQGNNSPLHF. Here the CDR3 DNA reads TGTGCCAGCAGTGGGCTGGGACAGGGCAATAATTCACCCCTCCACTTT.